This T cell receptor (beta chain) was profiled in a study of CD8+CD57+ T cells in acquired aplastic anemia. On the study more broadly: Quantities of DNA derived from sorted CD4+ and CD8+ cells averaged 3.2 ug. Findings of the study overall: Between the patient and control groups, CD8+ Simpson's diversity did not differ significantly. Common to patients and controls were roughly 30 CD8+ CDR3 sequences.

Germline V gives CDR1 KGHDR, CDR2 SFDVKD. The CDR3 is made up of 14 amino acids. Trimming removed 6 bases from V and 7 bases from J, with 12 bases in between. Profiles of TCR beta VDJ and CDR3 were generated from a genomic DNA template. In TCRdb, the reads were re-called with MiXCR into one record per CDR3 protein. The profile shows roughly 240,000 distinct CDR3 sequences, around 45% of them singletons. CD8+CD57+ cell expansion, shown by flow cytometry, had occurred in the patients selected for sequencing. As for this clonotype: The target antigen is unknown.

The genes are TRBV24-1 and TRBJ1-6; tentative D call: TRBD1 (5 bases). Sequences were obtained from sorted CD4+, CD8+, or CD8+CD57+ T cells (not recorded which) from PBMCs. This TCR derives from a human donor with aplastic anemia. CDR3 sequence: CATSQQGANSPLHF. As DNA, the CDR3 is TGTGCCACCAGTCAGCAGGGCGCGAATTCACCCCTCCACTTT.